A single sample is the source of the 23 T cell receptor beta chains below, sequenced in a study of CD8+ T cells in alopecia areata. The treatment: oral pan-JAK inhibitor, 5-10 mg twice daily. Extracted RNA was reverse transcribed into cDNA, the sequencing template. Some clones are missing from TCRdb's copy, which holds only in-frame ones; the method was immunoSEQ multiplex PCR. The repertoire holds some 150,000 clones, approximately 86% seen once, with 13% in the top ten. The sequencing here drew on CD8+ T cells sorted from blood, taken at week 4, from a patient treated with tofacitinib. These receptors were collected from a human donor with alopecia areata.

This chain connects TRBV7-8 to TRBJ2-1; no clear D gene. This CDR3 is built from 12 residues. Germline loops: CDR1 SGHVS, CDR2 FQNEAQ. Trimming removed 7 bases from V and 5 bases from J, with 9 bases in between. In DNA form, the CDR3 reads TGTGCCAGCACCAGTTATAACAATGAGCAGTTCTTC. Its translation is CASTSYNNEQFF.

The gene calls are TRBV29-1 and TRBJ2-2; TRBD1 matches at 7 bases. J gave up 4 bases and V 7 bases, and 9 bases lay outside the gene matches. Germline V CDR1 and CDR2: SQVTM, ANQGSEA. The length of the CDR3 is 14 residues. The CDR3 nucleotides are TGCAGCGATATCGACAGGGTTGGCACCGGGGAGCTGTTTTTT. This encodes CSDIDRVGTGELFF.

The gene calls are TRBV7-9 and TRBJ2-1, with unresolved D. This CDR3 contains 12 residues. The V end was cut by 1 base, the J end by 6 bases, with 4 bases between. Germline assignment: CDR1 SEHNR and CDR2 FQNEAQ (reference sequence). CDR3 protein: CASSLDPNEQFF. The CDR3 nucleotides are TGTGCCAGCAGCTTAGATCCCAATGAGCAGTTCTTC.

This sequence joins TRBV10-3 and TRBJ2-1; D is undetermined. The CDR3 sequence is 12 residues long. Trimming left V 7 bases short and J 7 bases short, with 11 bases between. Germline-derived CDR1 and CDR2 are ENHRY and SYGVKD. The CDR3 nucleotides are TGTGCCATCACCGACGGAGTTAATGAGCAGTTCTTC. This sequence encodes CAITDGVNEQFF.

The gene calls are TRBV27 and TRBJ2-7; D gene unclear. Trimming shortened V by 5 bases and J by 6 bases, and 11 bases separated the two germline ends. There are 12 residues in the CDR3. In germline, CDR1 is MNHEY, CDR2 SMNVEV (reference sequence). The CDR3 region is CASSKVGSEQYF. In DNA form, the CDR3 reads TGTGCCAGCAGTAAAGTTGGTTCCGAGCAGTACTTC.

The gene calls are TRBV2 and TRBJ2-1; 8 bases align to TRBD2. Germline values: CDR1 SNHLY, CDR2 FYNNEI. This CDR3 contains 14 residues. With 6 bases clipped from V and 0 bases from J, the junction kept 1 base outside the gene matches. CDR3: CASRAGASYNEQFF. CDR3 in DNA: TGTGCCAGCAGAGCGGGGGCCTCCTACAATGAGCAGTTCTTC.

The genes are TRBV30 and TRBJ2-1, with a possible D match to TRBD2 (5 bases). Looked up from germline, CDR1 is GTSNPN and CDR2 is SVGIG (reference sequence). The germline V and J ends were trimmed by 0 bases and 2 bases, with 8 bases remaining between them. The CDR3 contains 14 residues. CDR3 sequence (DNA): TGTGCCTGGAGTGTATTCGGGGCCTACAATGAGCAGTTCTTC. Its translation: CAWSVFGAYNEQFF.

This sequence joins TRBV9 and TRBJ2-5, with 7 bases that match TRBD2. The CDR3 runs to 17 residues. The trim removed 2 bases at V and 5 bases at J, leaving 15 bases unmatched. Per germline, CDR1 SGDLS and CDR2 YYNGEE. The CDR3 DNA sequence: TGTGCCAGCAGCGTCGGTCGACGGGAGGCTATGGAGGAGACCCAGTACTTC. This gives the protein CASSVGRREAMEETQYF. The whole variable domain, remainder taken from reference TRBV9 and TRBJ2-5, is DSGVTQTPKHLITATGQRVTLRCSPRSGDLSVYWYQQSLDQGLQFLIQYYNGEERAKGNILERFSAQQFPDLHSELNLSSLELGDSALYFCASSVGRREAMEETQYFGPGTRLLVL.

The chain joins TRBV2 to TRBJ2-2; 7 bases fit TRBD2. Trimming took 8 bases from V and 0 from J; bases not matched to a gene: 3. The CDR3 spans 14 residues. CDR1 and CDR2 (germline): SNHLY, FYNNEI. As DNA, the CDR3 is TGTGCCAGCGGGGGGACTACGAACACCGGGGAGCTGTTTTTT. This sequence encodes CASGGTTNTGELFF.

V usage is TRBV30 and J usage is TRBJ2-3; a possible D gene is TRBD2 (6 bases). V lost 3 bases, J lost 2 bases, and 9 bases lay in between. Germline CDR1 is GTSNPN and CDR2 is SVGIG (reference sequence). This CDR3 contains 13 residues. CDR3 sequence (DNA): TGTGCCTGGAGCGCGGACTACACAGATACGCAGTATTTT. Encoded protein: CAWSADYTDTQYF. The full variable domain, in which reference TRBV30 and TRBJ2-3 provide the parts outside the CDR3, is SQTIHQWPATLVQPVGSPLSLECTVEGTSNPNLYWYRQAAGRGLQLLFYSVGIGQISSEVPQNLSASRPQDRQFILSSKKLLLSDSGFYLCAWSADYTDTQYFGPGTRLTVL.

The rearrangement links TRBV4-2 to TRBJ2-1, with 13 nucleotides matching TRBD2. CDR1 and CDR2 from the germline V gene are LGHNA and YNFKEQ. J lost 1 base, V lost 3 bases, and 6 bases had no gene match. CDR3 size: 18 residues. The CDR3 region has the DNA TGTGCCAGCAGCCATGGACTAGCGGGGGAACTGTCCTACAATGAGCAGTTCTTC. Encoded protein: CASSHGLAGELSYNEQFF.

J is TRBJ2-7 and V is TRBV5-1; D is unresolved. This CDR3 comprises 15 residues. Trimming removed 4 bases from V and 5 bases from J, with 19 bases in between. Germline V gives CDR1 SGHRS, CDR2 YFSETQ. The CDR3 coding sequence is TGCGCCAGCAGCCCCATCTGGGAAGTGGGGAACGAGCAGTACTTC. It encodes CASSPIWEVGNEQYF.

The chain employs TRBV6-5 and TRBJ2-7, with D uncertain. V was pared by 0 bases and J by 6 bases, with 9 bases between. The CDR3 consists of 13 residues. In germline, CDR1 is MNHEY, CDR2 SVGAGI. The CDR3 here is CASSYSRSVEQYF. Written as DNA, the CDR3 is TGTGCCAGCAGTTACTCGCGTAGTGTCGAGCAGTACTTC.

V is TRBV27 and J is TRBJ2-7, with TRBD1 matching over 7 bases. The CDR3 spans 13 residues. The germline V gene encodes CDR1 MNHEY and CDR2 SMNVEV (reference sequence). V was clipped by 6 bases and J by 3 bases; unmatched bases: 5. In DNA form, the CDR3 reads TGTGCCAGCAGCCAAACAGGGGACTACGAGCAGTACTTC. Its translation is CASSQTGDYEQYF.

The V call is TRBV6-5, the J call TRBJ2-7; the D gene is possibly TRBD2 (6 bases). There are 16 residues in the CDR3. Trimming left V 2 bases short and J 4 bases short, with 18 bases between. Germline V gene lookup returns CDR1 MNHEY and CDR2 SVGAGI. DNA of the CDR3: TGTGCCAGCAGTTACGGGGAGGAGTCGTCAGTTTACGAGCAGTACTTC. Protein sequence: CASSYGEESSVYEQYF.

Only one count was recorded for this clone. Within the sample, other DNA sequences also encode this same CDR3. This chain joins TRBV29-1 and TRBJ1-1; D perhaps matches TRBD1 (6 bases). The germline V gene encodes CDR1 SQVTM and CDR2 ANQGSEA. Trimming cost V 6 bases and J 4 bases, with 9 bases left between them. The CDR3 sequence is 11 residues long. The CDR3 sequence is CSVQGGTEAFF. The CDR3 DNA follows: TGCAGCGTCCAAGGGGGCACTGAAGCTTTCTTT.

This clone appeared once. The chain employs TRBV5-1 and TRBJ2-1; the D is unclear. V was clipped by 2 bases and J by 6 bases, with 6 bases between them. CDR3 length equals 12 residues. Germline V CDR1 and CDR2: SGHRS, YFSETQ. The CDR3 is CASSFTSNEQFF. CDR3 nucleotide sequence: TGCGCCAGCAGCTTTACTTCCAATGAGCAGTTCTTC.

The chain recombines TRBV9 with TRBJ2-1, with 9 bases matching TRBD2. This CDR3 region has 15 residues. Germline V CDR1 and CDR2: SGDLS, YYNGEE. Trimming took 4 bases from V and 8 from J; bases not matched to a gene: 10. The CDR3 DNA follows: TGTGCCAGCAGCCCTAGCGGGACCCGCCCGGATGAGCAGTTCTTC. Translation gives CASSPSGTRPDEQFF.

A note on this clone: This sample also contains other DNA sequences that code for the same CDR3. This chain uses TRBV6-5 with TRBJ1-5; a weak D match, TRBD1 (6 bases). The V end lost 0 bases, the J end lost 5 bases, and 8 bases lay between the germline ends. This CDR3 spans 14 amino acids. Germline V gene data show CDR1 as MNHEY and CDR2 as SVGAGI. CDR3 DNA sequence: TGTGCCAGCAGTTACTCGTCAGGGGATCAGCCCCAGCATTTT. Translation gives CASSYSSGDQPQHF.

The CDR3 bases are TGTGCCAGCAGCGAGGGCTTAGGGGAGCAGTACTTC. Residues: CASSEGLGEQYF. This chain links TRBV5-4 with TRBJ2-7; TRBD2 is a possible D gene (5 bases). Germline assignment: CDR1 SGHNT and CDR2 YYREEE (reference sequence). This CDR3 has 12 amino acids. V was clipped by 4 bases and J by 7 bases, with 12 bases between them.

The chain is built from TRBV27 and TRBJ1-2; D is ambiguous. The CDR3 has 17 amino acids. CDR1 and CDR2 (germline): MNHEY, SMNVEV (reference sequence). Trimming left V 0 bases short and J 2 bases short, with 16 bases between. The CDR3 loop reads CASSLSPLPNPNYGYTF. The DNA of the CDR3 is TGTGCCAGCAGTTTATCCCCCCTTCCGAATCCGAACTATGGCTACACCTTC.

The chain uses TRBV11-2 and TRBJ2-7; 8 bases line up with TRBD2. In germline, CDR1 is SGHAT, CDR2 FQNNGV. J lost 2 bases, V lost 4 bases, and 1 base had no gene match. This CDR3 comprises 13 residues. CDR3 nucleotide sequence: TGTGCCAGCAGCTCCGGGGGGGCCTACGAGCAGTACTTC. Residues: CASSSGGAYEQYF.

The CDR3 loop reads CASRATSGSANEQFF. In nucleotides, the CDR3 is TGTGCCAGCAGGGCGACTAGCGGATCGGCCAATGAGCAGTTCTTC. The chain employs TRBV5-4 and TRBJ2-1; the match to TRBD2 covers 9 bases. The germline CDR1 and CDR2 sequences are SGHNT and YYREEE (reference sequence). CDR3 length: 15 residues. V gave up 5 bases and J gave up 6 bases; unmatched junction bases: 9.